What follows are 2 T cell receptor beta chains derived from one specimen sequenced in a study of control samples from healthy donors and cancer patients. Sequenced by immunoSEQ multiplex PCR; TCRdb stores in-frame clones only, minus some. The top ten hold 1.5% of the sample, which has 200,000 to 250,000 clones, around 94% seen once. The source material was blood. These TCRs come from a man aged 45-65 years in good health.

This clone was counted only a few times. The genes are TRBV27 and TRBJ2-1; maybe TRBD1 (6 bases). CDR3 length: 17 residues. Germline V gene lookup returns CDR1 MNHEY and CDR2 SMNVEV (reference sequence). V lost 0 bases and J 5 bases, leaving 17 bases between the germline ends. CDR3 coding DNA: TGTGCCAGCAGTTTATCCTTGTGGACAGAAATTCACAATGAGCAGTTCTTC. Its translation: CASSLSLWTEIHNEQFF.

This clone has a single count. The chain is built from TRBV30 and TRBJ2-3; D tentatively reads TRBD1 or TRBD2 (5 bases each). The CDR3 has 14 residues. V lost 3 bases and J 3 bases, leaving 13 bases between the germline ends. CDR1 and CDR2 (germline): GTSNPN, SVGIG (reference sequence). CDR3 bases: TGTGCCTGGAGGGGAGACAGATCTACAGATACGCAGTATTTT. This codes for CAWRGDRSTDTQYF. Full variable domain (outside the CDR3, taken from reference TRBV30 and TRBJ2-3): SQTIHQWPATLVQPVGSPLSLECTVEGTSNPNLYWYRQAAGRGLQLLFYSVGIGQISSEVPQNLSASRPQDRQFILSSKKLLLSDSGFYLCAWRGDRSTDTQYFGPGTRLTVL.